This entry lists 6 T cell receptor beta chains sequenced from one sample in a study of Ad26.COV2.S vaccination and SARS-CoV-2 variants (dated by TCRdb to the early 2020s). What this sample's treatment or condition label stands for: roughly 18 received Ad26.COV2.S at low or high dose, single or two shots; about 5 received placebo; per-sample allocation not given. For vaccine and placebo recipients, repertoires were sequenced using samples collected on day 63 after the first injection. The library was prepared using the immunoSEQ multiplex PCR assay. TCRdb re-hosts the immuneACCESS table, in-frame sequences only. Its copies lack some clones; in the studies checked, an unresolved V gene accounts for under half of them, and the cause for the rest is not known. The sample table records approximately 410,000 clones; around 92% of these occur just once. About 1.7% of the sample is in the top ten clones.

The sequences come from peripheral blood, collected in a trial of Ad26.COV2.S vaccine versus placebo. The source of these receptors is a person between 18 and 60 years old who received the Ad26.COV2.S COVID-19 vaccine or a placebo.

The chain is built from TRBV2 and TRBJ2-5; 11 bases agree with TRBD1. Germline V lookup: CDR1 SNHLY, CDR2 FYNNEI. Unmatched junction bases numbered 9, after V lost 4 bases and J lost 5 bases. The CDR3 is 16 amino acids. The CDR3 DNA reads TGTGCCAGCAGTGGGACAGGGGGCTTTTTTGAGGAGACCCAGTACTTC. Its translation is CASSGTGGFFEETQYF.

This chain links TRBV6-5 with TRBJ1-4; D possibly corresponds to TRBD1 (5 bases). Trimming cost V 6 bases and J 7 bases, with 18 bases left between them. The CDR3 is made up of 15 amino acids. Germline CDR1 is MNHEY and CDR2 is SVGAGI. As DNA, the CDR3 is TGTGCCAGCAGAGCCTGGGAGGGGCAAGGTGAAAAACTGTTTTTT. It specifies CASRAWEGQGEKLFF.

This clone was counted once. The gene calls are TRBV7-9 and TRBJ2-3; the D is unclear. CDR1 is SEHNR and CDR2 is FQNEAQ in the germline V gene (reference sequence). This CDR3 is 14 amino acids long. The ends were cut back, 1 base at V and 5 bases at J, with 10 bases in the middle. The CDR3 spells CASSLDPRLDTQYF. CDR3 sequence (DNA): TGTGCCAGCAGCTTAGATCCACGGCTAGATACGCAGTATTTT.

This sequence joins TRBV7-9 and TRBJ2-3; no clear D. The CDR3 runs to 12 residues. Germline CDR1 is SEHNR and CDR2 is FQNEAQ (reference sequence). V gave up 6 bases and J gave up 0 bases, with 4 bases separating them. CDR3 bases: TGTGCCAGCAGAACTAGCACAGATACGCAGTATTTT. Amino acids: CASRTSTDTQYF.

As to this clone: Additional DNA sequences in this sample encode the identical CDR3. The chain employs TRBV5-1 and TRBJ2-5; D is ambiguous. This CDR3 region has 12 residues. V shed 0 bases and J shed 5 bases, with 5 bases lying between them. The germline gives CDR1 SGHRS, CDR2 YFSETQ. The CDR3 is CASSLAGETQYF. The CDR3 DNA is TGCGCCAGCAGCTTGGCGGGCGAGACCCAGTACTTC.

The chain has TRBV4-1 and TRBJ2-7; D is possibly TRBD1 or TRBD2 (5 bases each). The ends were cut back, 0 bases at V and 9 bases at J, with 24 bases in the middle. Germline V CDR1 and CDR2: MGHRA, YSYEKL. CDR3 length: 17 amino acids. The CDR3 loop is CASSQDLTGTLFATQYF. CDR3 nucleotide sequence: TGCGCCAGCAGCCAAGATCTTACGGGGACCCTTTTTGCGACGCAGTACTTC.